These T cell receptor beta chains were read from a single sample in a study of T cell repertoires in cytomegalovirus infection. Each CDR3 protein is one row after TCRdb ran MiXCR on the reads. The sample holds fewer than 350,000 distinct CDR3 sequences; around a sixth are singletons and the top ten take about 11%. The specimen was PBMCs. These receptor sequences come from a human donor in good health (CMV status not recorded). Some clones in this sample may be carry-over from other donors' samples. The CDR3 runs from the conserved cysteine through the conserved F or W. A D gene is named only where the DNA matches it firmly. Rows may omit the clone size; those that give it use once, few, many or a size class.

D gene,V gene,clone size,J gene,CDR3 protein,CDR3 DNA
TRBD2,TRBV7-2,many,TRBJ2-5,CASSAGLAGVTQYF,TGTGCCAGCAGCGCGGGACTAGCGGGTGTGACCCAGTACTTC
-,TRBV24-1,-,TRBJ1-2,CATSDLTDSYGYTF,TGTGCCACCAGTGATTTGACAGACAGTTATGGCTACACCTTC
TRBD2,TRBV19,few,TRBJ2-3,CASSPGGAADTQYF,TGTGCCAGTAGTCCCGGGGGGGCTGCAGATACGCAGTATTTT
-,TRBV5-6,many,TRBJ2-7,CASSFLDRNEQYF,TGTGCCAGCAGCTTCCTAGACCGGAACGAGCAGTACTTC
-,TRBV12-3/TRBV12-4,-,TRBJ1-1,CASARGGTEAFF,TGTGCCAGCGCAAGGGGAGGGACTGAAGCTTTCTTT
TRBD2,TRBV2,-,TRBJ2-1,CATGRRGGDDEQFF,TGTGCCACGGGACGGCGGGGGGGAGACGATGAGCAGTTCTTC
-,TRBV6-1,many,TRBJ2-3,CASSEAYGTDPSTDTQYF,TGTGCCAGCAGTGAAGCGTACGGGACGGACCCTAGCACAGATACGCAGTATTTT
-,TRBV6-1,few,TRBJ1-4,CASSRNRKDEKLFF,TGTGCCAGCAGCCGAAACAGGAAGGATGAAAAACTGTTTTTT
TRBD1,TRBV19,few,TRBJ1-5,CASSNDRGSNQPQHF,TGTGCCAGTAGTAACGACAGGGGAAGCAATCAGCCCCAGCATTTT
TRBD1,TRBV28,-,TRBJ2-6,CASSSEDRRYSGANVLTF,TGTGCCAGCAGTTCCGAGGACAGGAGATACTCTGGGGCCAACGTCCTGACTTTC
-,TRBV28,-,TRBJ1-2,CASSSSPIGYTF,TGTGCCAGCAGTTCCAGCCCCATTGGCTACACCTTC
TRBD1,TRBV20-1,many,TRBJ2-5,CSAREGRTGSKTQYF,TGCAGTGCTAGAGAAGGAAGGACAGGGTCTAAGACCCAGTACTTC
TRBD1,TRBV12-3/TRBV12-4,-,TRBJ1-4,CASSLGQGHGEKLFF,TGTGCCAGCAGTTTAGGACAGGGGCACGGTGAAAAACTGTTTTTT
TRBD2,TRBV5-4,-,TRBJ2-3,CASSLSQRGGRADTQYF,TGTGCCAGCAGCTTGAGCCAGCGGGGGGGCCGGGCGGATACGCAGTATTTT
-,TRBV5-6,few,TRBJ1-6,CASSKWWGTSYNSPLHF,TGTGCCAGCAGCAAATGGTGGGGGACCTCCTATAATTCACCCCTCCACTTT
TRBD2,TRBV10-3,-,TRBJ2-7,CAISGTSGSYQQYF,TGTGCCATCAGTGGGACTAGCGGCTCCTACCAGCAGTACTTC
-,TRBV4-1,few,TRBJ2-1,CASSQVPLNEQFF,TGCGCCAGCAGCCAAGTTCCTCTGAATGAGCAGTTCTTC
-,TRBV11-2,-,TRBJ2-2,CASSSGQIHTGELFF,TGTGCCAGCAGCTCCGGACAGATACACACCGGGGAGCTGTTTTTT
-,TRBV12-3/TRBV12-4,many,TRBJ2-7,CASSLEFGGRYF,TGTGCCAGCAGTTTAGAGTTCGGCGGACGGTACTTC
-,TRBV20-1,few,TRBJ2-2,CSARDRVMNTGELFF,TGCAGTGCTCGGGACCGAGTAATGAACACCGGGGAGCTGTTTTTT
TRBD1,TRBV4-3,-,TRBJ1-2,CASSQDWGTDYGYTF,TGCGCCAGCAGCCAAGATTGGGGGACAGACTATGGCTACACCTTC
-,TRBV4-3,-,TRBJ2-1,CASSQDPSNYEQFF,TGCGCCAGCAGCCAAGACCCTAGCAACTATGAGCAGTTCTTC
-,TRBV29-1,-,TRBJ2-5,CSGQEETQYF,TGCAGCGGCCAGGAAGAGACCCAGTACTTC